This is a list of T cell receptor beta chains from one sample in a study of blood T cell repertoires in COVID-19. Clones were sequenced by immunoSEQ multiplex PCR, and TCRdb holds only the in-frame ones, with some missing. The repertoire holds 300,000 or so clones, with 80% to 90% as singletons. The sequencing input was PBMCs or T cells enriched from blood (not recorded which). These receptors were obtained from a woman aged 40 to 50 with acute COVID-19. Both conserved end residues are part of each CDR3. A D gene is named only where the DNA matches it firmly. Expanded clones are given a class, and other clones once, few, many or no size at all.

abundance,j_gene,d_gene,v_gene,CDR3aa
NA,TRBJ1-4,TRBD1,TRBV15,CATSRDLKTGGEKLFF
NA,TRBJ2-5,TRBD1,TRBV2,CASSEAGTGAETQYF
NA,TRBJ1-2,TRBD1,TRBV5-6,CASSLVEGAVVGYTF
NA,TRBJ1-1,NA,TRBV28,CASSSPGQMNTEAFF
NA,TRBJ1-3,NA,TRBV13,CASSSQGSGNTIYF
NA,TRBJ1-6,TRBD1,TRBV5-1,CASSLVNKGGENSPLHF
once,TRBJ1-2,TRBD1,TRBV5-1,CASSIGQGIGYTF
NA,TRBJ2-1,TRBD2,TRBV9,CASSEGTLAGNEQFF
NA,TRBJ1-5,NA,TRBV19,CASSIGAVGNQPQHF
NA,TRBJ2-2,NA,TRBV6-2/TRBV6-3,CASSYLNGLGTGELFF
NA,TRBJ2-7,NA,TRBV6-1,CASSERRGYEQYF
NA,TRBJ2-5,NA,TRBV28,CASSSLRALQETQYF
NA,TRBJ2-3,TRBD2,TRBV2,CASSDETSGTDTQYF
NA,TRBJ2-1,TRBD2,TRBV2,CASSVTSGRAVEQFF
NA,TRBJ1-3,NA,TRBV7-6,CASSLDGGGNTIYF
NA,TRBJ1-1,TRBD1,TRBV3-1/TRBV3-2,CASRPQGQVNTEAFF
NA,TRBJ2-2,TRBD2,TRBV11-1,CASSLLAGVDTGELFF
NA,TRBJ1-6,NA,TRBV11-2,CASSLAPGYNSPLHF
NA,TRBJ2-6,TRBD1,TRBV4-3,CASSHAGTGVGANVLTF
NA,TRBJ1-3,TRBD1,TRBV19,CASRRDSSENTIYF
NA,TRBJ1-2,NA,TRBV5-1,CASSFGGTANYGYTF
NA,TRBJ1-2,NA,TRBV5-4,CASSLDSGDGYTF
NA,TRBJ1-5,TRBD1,TRBV6-2/TRBV6-3,CASSYRDRASNQPQHF
NA,TRBJ2-5,NA,TRBV11-2,CASSLGQAYGGQETQYF
NA,TRBJ1-4,NA,TRBV7-9,CASSLTGLSTNEKLFF
NA,TRBJ1-2,TRBD1,TRBV6-5,CASRQGAGYGYTF
NA,TRBJ1-5,NA,TRBV6-5,CASYADRLSNQPQHF
NA,TRBJ2-1,NA,TRBV7-8,CASSSTEYNEQFF
NA,TRBJ2-3,TRBD2,TRBV19,CASSRTSGILTDTQYF
NA,TRBJ1-3,TRBD1,TRBV9,CASSEGDRERGDTIYF
NA,TRBJ2-2,NA,TRBV7-2,CASSSGHTGELFF
NA,TRBJ1-5,NA,TRBV4-3,CASSQDIRDPAQHF
NA,TRBJ2-3,NA,TRBV9,CASSRGWGETSTDTQYF
once,TRBJ1-1,TRBD1,TRBV6-5,CASSLQGTEAFF
NA,TRBJ2-5,TRBD1,TRBV7-9,CASSPGAGTGETQYF
NA,TRBJ1-1,NA,TRBV7-3,CASSLGSSNTEAFF
NA,TRBJ1-2,NA,TRBV28,CASSVDKNYGYTF
NA,TRBJ1-1,NA,TRBV11-1,CASSLDAAEAFF
NA,TRBJ2-7,NA,TRBV6-2/TRBV6-3,CASSWGVESYEQYF
NA,TRBJ1-2,NA,TRBV4-3,CASSQEYQGYGYTF
NA,TRBJ1-5,TRBD1,TRBV5-6,CASSLGQGLYQPQHF
NA,TRBJ1-5,NA,TRBV27,CASSSKPYRERSNQPQHF
NA,TRBJ2-7,NA,TRBV6-5,CASSQAYEQYF
few,TRBJ1-1,NA,TRBV27,CASSVRGPYEAFF
NA,TRBJ1-1,NA,TRBV2,CASSEEQTGSAEAFF
NA,TRBJ2-2,NA,TRBV4-3,CASSQVKRGELFF
NA,TRBJ2-3,NA,TRBV7-8,CASSFSSLADTQYF
NA,TRBJ2-1,NA,TRBV7-2,CASSLVGQSTANEQFF
few,TRBJ1-2,TRBD1,TRBV10-3,CAISEGTGHNGYTF
once,TRBJ1-3,NA,TRBV3-1/TRBV3-2,CASSQGQVNSGNTIYF
NA,TRBJ1-2,NA,TRBV6-5,CASSVDGVGYTF
NA,TRBJ2-1,TRBD1,TRBV28,CATSDRPSYNEQFF
NA,TRBJ1-2,TRBD1,TRBV7-9,CASSLTGATNYGYTF
NA,TRBJ1-2,NA,TRBV27,CASSFDERGYGYTF
NA,TRBJ2-3,TRBD2,TRBV18,CASSPDSGKDTQYF